This record looks at one T cell receptor (beta chain) sequence and its context. The data belong to a study of blood T cell repertoires in COVID-19. About the research overall: There were acute and convalescent COVID-19 samples, and they came from the United States, Italy and Spain. PBMCs, B-cell-depleted T cells, or T cells provided the cDNA or gDNA that made up the material.

As processed by the authors: Amplification of reference gene primers was used by the study to estimate nucleated cell counts. The repertoire was sequenced with immunoSEQ multiplex PCR; TCRdb's copy has only in-frame clones and lacks some. Clone size and the V and J calls come from that table; the DNA yielded D and trimming. The sample records 100,000 to 150,000 clones, roughly 77% being singletons. The origin of this receptor is a man in his sixties with active or convalescent COVID-19. The sample consisted of peripheral blood.

The CDR3 sequence is CASSSSGIRTDTQYF. The CDR3 bases are TGTGCCAGCAGCTCTAGCGGGATCCGTACAGATACGCAGTATTTT. The chain combines TRBV7-2 with TRBJ2-3; TRBD2 aligns across 9 bases. The CDR3 consists of 15 residues. Germline CDR1 reads SGHTA; CDR2 reads FQGNSA. After removal of 4 bases from V and 3 bases from J, the junction contained 5 bases not matched to a gene.